This T cell receptor (beta chain) was obtained from a study of T cell responses to AZD1222 COVID-19 vaccine. Study-level points and caveats: Mapped onto spike, vaccine-associated CD4 TCRs spanned it and were dominant at 160-218 and 743-854.

With respect to this clone: Its specificity is unknown.

TCRdb's table, derived via immunoSEQ multiplex PCR, lists solely in-frame clones and lacks some. The profile shows about 150,000 clones, around 90% of them singletons. Source: peripheral blood, taken 28 days after the second AZD1222 dose. The receptor was derived from an adult who received the AZD1222 COVID-19 vaccine.

CDR3 DNA sequence: TGTGCCACCATCGGGATGGGAAACAATGAGCAGTTCTTC. Amino acids: CATIGMGNNEQFF. The rearrangement joins TRBV15 to TRBJ2-1; maybe TRBD2 (5 bases). The V end lost 7 bases, the J end lost 5 bases, and 12 bases lay between the germline ends. Germline V gene lookup returns CDR1 LNHNV and CDR2 YYDKDF (reference sequence). The CDR3 length is 13 residues.